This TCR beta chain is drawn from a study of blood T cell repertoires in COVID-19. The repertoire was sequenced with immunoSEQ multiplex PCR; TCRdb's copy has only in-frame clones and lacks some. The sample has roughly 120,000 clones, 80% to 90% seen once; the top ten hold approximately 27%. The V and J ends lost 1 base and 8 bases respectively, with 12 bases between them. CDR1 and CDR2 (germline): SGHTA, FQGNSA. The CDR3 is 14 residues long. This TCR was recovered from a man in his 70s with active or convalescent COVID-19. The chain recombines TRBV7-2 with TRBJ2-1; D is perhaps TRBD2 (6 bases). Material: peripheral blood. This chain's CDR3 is CASSLDWTTHEQFF. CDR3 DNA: TGTGCCAGCAGCTTAGATTGGACTACCCATGAGCAGTTCTTC.